This T cell receptor (beta chain) stems from a study of cytomegalovirus exposure and HLA in healthy donors. Study-level findings and limits: Cytomegalovirus status was reportedly diagnosed by the classifier with high specificity and sensitivity. The authors considered a cluster of highly shared sequence variants likely to be a sequencing artifact. In a later analysis, a genetic analysis reported fewer productive-TCR N-insertions in an Asian-associated ancestry cluster than the cohort average.

Researchers ran the PCR with 60 Vbeta and 13 Jbeta primers. Produced via immunoSEQ multiplex PCR; TCRdb's table is partial and in-frame only. The table records 150,000 to 200,000 clones, around 77% of them present only once. A note on this clone: Its antigen is as yet unknown.

The sequencing input was PBMCs. This TCR came from a woman aged 25-40 years in good health and CMV-seronegative.

For the CDR3, the DNA is TGTGCCAGCAGTGCCCTAGCGGGAGGCCGCGGGGAGACCCAGTACTTC. This codes for CASSALAGGRGETQYF. The chain joins TRBV6-1 to TRBJ2-5; 11 nucleotides align to TRBD2. This CDR3 has 16 amino acids. CDR1 and CDR2 (germline): MNHNS, SASEGT. V was pared by 4 bases and J by 5 bases, with 9 bases of the junction left unmatched.